The entry below describes one T cell receptor beta chain. The junction had 3 bases not matched to a gene; V was cut back by 0 bases and J by 4 bases. CDR1 is LGHDT, CDR2 YNNKEL, per germline (reference sequence). The CDR3 runs 15 residues. The repertoire was sequenced with immunoSEQ multiplex PCR; TCRdb's copy has only in-frame clones and lacks some. The sample lists a few hundred thousand clones; 85% to 90% were seen once. These data belong to a study of blood T cell repertoires in COVID-19. Study in general: COVID-19 samples, acute and convalescent, were from the United States, Italy and Spain.

Cohort placement rested on clinical history that participants reported themselves. The V gene is TRBV3-1 (or the pseudogene TRBV3-2), the J gene TRBJ2-5, with TRBD2 matching 9 bases. The TCR comes from a man aged 25 to 40 who had been exposed to COVID-19. Input material: PBMCs or T cells enriched from blood (not recorded which). CDR3 nucleotides: TGTGCCAGCAGCCAAGATCCACTAGCGGGAGAGACCCAGTACTTC. It is translated as CASSQDPLAGETQYF.